Below are 27 T cell receptor beta chains sequenced from a single sample in a study of T cells expressing NK-cell markers (dated by TCRdb to 2020 to 2021). To prepare the library, 5' RACE was applied. Sequenced using an Illumina HiSeq 2000. Through TCRdb reprocessing, the reads give one entry per CDR3 protein sequence; DNA is omitted. The sample table on file contains just under 150,000 distinct CDR3 sequences. Approximately 12% of the sample is held by the ten biggest clonotypes. The specimen sequenced was blood T cells: a sorted CD56 or NKG2C T cell subset, CD4+ or CD8+ T cells, or bulk PBMC T cells (not recorded which). The receptor set was obtained from a man younger than 35 in good health. Donor details come from another sample of the same person, matched by shared clones.

The V and J genes are TRBV27 and TRBJ2-7; lacking DNA, the TRBD1 call made by TCRdb goes unchecked. Germline values: CDR1 MNHEY, CDR2 SMNVEV (reference sequence). There are 19 residues in the CDR3. Here the CDR3 reads CASSLSGPGPRFSFYEQYF.

The rearrangement uses TRBV6-1 and TRBJ2-5; TCRdb gives TRBD2 as the D gene, but with no DNA this cannot be confirmed. Germline-derived CDR1 and CDR2 are MNHNS and SASEGT. This CDR3 has 18 amino acids. The CDR3 region is CASALAGGTVARRETQYF.

V usage is TRBV11-2 and J usage is TRBJ2-2; the TCRdb D gene call, TRBD1, has no DNA to confirm it. The germline V gene has CDR1 SGHAT and CDR2 FQNNGV. The CDR3 is 15 residues long. The CDR3 sequence: CASSPDRATAGELFF.

The chain is built from TRBV12-3 or TRBV12-4 and TRBJ1-2. The length of the CDR3 is 14 residues. The CDR3 region is CASSRREEDYGYTF.

Here the CDR3 reads CASTASGRETQYF. This chain joins TRBV10-2 and TRBJ2-5; TCRdb indicates TRBD2, and absent DNA this call remains unverified. The germline gives CDR1 WSHSY, CDR2 SAAADI. The CDR3 has 13 amino acids.

The chain couples TRBV5-1 to TRBJ2-1; TCRdb's D call of TRBD2 is untestable without DNA. CDR3 length: 15 amino acids. Germline loops: CDR1 SGHRS, CDR2 YFSETQ. CDR3 protein: CASSSPRELFGEQFF.

The chain uses TRBV7-2 and TRBJ2-3. The CDR3 has 16 amino acids. Germline CDR1 and CDR2: SGHTA and FQGNSA. The CDR3 protein is CASSYLEKGVGDTQYF.

The CDR3 loop reads CATSGDRAPPDTQYF. The rearrangement joins TRBV15 to TRBJ2-3; TCRdb indicates TRBD1, and absent DNA this call remains unverified. Germline V gene data show CDR1 as LNHNV and CDR2 as YYDKDF (reference sequence). This CDR3 contains 15 residues.

The chain recombines TRBV13 with TRBJ2-1; TCRdb lists TRBD1, though no DNA is available to test this call. The germline CDR1 and CDR2 sequences are PRHDT and FYEKMQ (reference sequence). CDR3 length: 14 amino acids. The CDR3: CASSPIGAYNEQFF.

The CDR3 region is CASSIGTSGAEKTQYF. V is TRBV19 and J is TRBJ2-5; TCRdb's D call of TRBD2 is untestable without DNA. CDR1 LNHDA and CDR2 SQIVND come from the germline V gene (reference sequence). CDR3 length: 16 residues.

The J gene is TRBJ1-4, the V gene TRBV12-3 or TRBV12-4; TCRdb designates TRBD1, a call that cannot be tested without DNA. This CDR3 spans 15 amino acids. CDR3: CASSFYDRANEKLFF.

This rearrangement joins TRBV5-1 to TRBJ2-1; TCRdb proposes TRBD1, but this gene call is untestable without DNA. The CDR3 is 12 residues long. CDR1 and CDR2 from the germline V gene are SGHRS and YFSETQ. CDR3 residues: CASLGTFNEQFF.

The V call is TRBV29-1, the J call TRBJ2-3; TCRdb lists TRBD2, though no DNA is available to test this call. The germline gives CDR1 SQVTM, CDR2 ANQGSEA. The CDR3 covers 15 residues. The CDR3 loop is CSLRTPSGIPDTQYF.

V is TRBV2 and J is TRBJ2-1; TCRdb selects TRBD1, and the lack of DNA leaves this call unchecked. Germline V gene lookup returns CDR1 SNHLY and CDR2 FYNNEI. CDR3 length: 13 residues. CDR3 in amino acids: CASTGGLDNEQFF.

This chain links TRBV29-1 with TRBJ2-1; absent DNA, TCRdb's TRBD1 call cannot be checked. Germline V gene lookup returns CDR1 SQVTM and CDR2 ANQGSEA. The CDR3 contains 16 residues. The CDR3 loop is CSVEGIQGSSYNEQFF.

This CDR3 reads CASTYLAGGPRYNEQFF. This sequence joins TRBV6-2 or TRBV6-3 and TRBJ2-1; TCRdb's D call, TRBD2, is unchecked because there is no DNA. This CDR3 has 17 residues. The germline gives CDR1 MNHEY, CDR2 SVGEGT.

This chain connects TRBV4-3 to TRBJ2-1; TCRdb calls TRBD1, which cannot be checked without DNA. This CDR3 has 15 residues. Per germline, CDR1 LGHNA and CDR2 YSLEER. The CDR3 protein is CASSQGGGYYNEQFF.

This chain uses TRBV18 with TRBJ2-5; lacking DNA, the TRBD2 call made by TCRdb goes unchecked. The CDR3 runs to 13 residues. From germline, CDR1 is KGHSH and CDR2 LQKENI. The CDR3 spells CASSPPGRETQYF.

This chain uses TRBV30 with TRBJ2-2; the TRBD1 assignment by TCRdb is unverifiable without DNA. Germline V gene sequence: CDR1 GTSNPN, CDR2 SVGIG (reference sequence). This CDR3 region has 13 residues. The CDR3 here is CAWSYTGAGELFF.

CDR3 amino acids: CASSFGAPTAYEQYF. The chain links TRBV11-1 to TRBJ2-7; as DNA is missing, the TRBD2 call by TCRdb cannot be tested. Germline lookup yields CDR1 SGHAT and CDR2 FQDESV (reference sequence). The CDR3 spans 15 residues.

This sequence joins TRBV7-9 and TRBJ2-3; the D call of TRBD2 rests on TCRdb alone, since no DNA is present to check it. The CDR3 is made up of 14 amino acids. CDR1 is SEHNR, CDR2 FQNEAQ, per germline (reference sequence). CDR3 protein: CASSLRGRADTQYF.

The chain has TRBV4-1 and TRBJ2-5; TCRdb designates TRBD2, a call that cannot be tested without DNA. Germline CDR1 is MGHRA and CDR2 is YSYEKL. The CDR3 runs 16 residues. The CDR3 is CASSQVPSGEQETQYF.

The chain couples TRBV5-5 to TRBJ1-2; the D call of TRBD1 rests on TCRdb alone, since no DNA is present to check it. The length of the CDR3 is 18 residues. Germline V lookup: CDR1 SGHKS, CDR2 YYEKEE (reference sequence). CDR3 loop: CASSSISGTDYYRYGYTF. Full variable domain (rest looked up from reference TRBV5-5 and TRBJ1-2): DAGVTQSPTHLIKTRGQQVTLRCSPISGHKSVSWYQQVLGQGPQFIFQYYEKEERGRGNFPDRFSARQFPNYSSELNVNALLLGDSALYLCASSSISGTDYYRYGYTFGSGTRLTVV.

This rearrangement joins TRBV7-3 to TRBJ2-3. Germline loops: CDR1 SGHTA, CDR2 FQGTGA. This CDR3 has 14 residues. This CDR3 reads CASSLARRTDTQYF.

The chain carries TRBV2 and TRBJ1-2; TCRdb designates TRBD1, a call that cannot be tested without DNA. CDR1 is SNHLY and CDR2 is FYNNEI in the germline V gene. CDR3 size: 14 residues. The CDR3 spells CASITIQQGDGYTF.

The chain joins TRBV6-2 or TRBV6-3 to TRBJ2-7. Germline V lookup: CDR1 MNHEY, CDR2 SVGEGT. This CDR3 contains 13 residues. The CDR3 spells CASSYPSSYEQYF.

The chain employs TRBV19 and TRBJ2-3. CDR1 LNHDA and CDR2 SQIVND come from the germline V gene (reference sequence). The CDR3 is 13 amino acids. The CDR3 here is CASSEETWDTQYF.